The clone carrying this TCR beta chain appeared a few times. Clones were read by immunoSEQ multiplex PCR, and TCRdb kept only the in-frame ones, dropping some. The sample lists some 2,400 clones, about 67% seen once, with roughly 25% in the top ten. The data were obtained in a study of T cells after posttransplantation cyclophosphamide. The CDR3 is 14 amino acids. V lost 1 base, J lost 1 base, and 8 bases lay in between. Germline CDR1 SGHRS, CDR2 YFSETQ. A marrow graft followed busulfan-fludarabine conditioning, with cyclophosphamide on days +3 and +4. The specimen comprised PBMCs, sampled 30 days after allogeneic stem cell transplant with posttransplant cyclophosphamide. The source is a female patient in her forties or fifties who received an allogeneic stem cell transplant from a related donor, was CMV-positive, and had no GVHD. A subset of T cells may come from the graft donor. This sequence joins TRBV5-1 and TRBJ1-1, with unresolved D. In DNA, the CDR3 is TGCGCCAGCAGCTTGTCGGGGAGGAACACTGAAGCTTTCTTT. Its translation is CASSLSGRNTEAFF.